The 9 T cell receptor beta chains listed next were all sequenced from one sample in a study of technical replicates of blood from a handful of donors. Profiling relied on immunoSEQ multiplex PCR, and the TCRdb table lists in-frame clones only, not all of them. The sample lists 51,000 or so clones; roughly 90% were seen once. The source material was PBMCs. The receptor set was obtained from a human donor in good health. Some clones in this sample may be carry-over from other donors' samples.

V gene TRBV7-3 combines with J gene TRBJ1-1; the D is unclear. V lost 5 bases to trimming and J lost 2 bases, with 9 bases between them. Germline lookup yields CDR1 SGHTA and CDR2 FQGTGA. This CDR3 spans 13 amino acids. This CDR3 is CASSTSSNTEAFF. Written as DNA, the CDR3 is TGTGCCAGCAGCACTTCGTCCAACACTGAAGCTTTCTTT.

The chain uses TRBV5-1 and TRBJ2-5; tentative D call: TRBD1 (5 bases). Germline V CDR1 and CDR2: SGHRS, YFSETQ. V lost 4 bases and J 2 bases, leaving 24 bases between the germline ends. There are 18 residues in the CDR3. CDR3 DNA: TGCGCCAGCAGCCGGTTCGAAACAGGCTACAGCCTTCAAGAGACCCAGTACTTC. Translation: CASSRFETGYSLQETQYF.

V usage is TRBV5-1 and J usage is TRBJ2-1; 10 bases are a match to TRBD2. V lost 3 bases to trimming and J lost 10 bases; unmatched junction nucleotides: 10. The length of the CDR3 is 15 residues. Looked up from germline, CDR1 is SGHRS and CDR2 is YFSETQ. CDR3: CASSSRGTSAEEQFF. The CDR3 nucleotides are TGCGCCAGCAGCTCTCGGGGGACTAGCGCCGAGGAGCAGTTCTTC. Looking up the rest from reference TRBV5-1 and TRBJ2-1 gives the full variable domain: KAGVTQTPRYLIKTRGQQVTLSCSPISGHRSVSWYQQTPGQGLQFLFEYFSETQRNKGNFPGRFSGRQFSNSRSEMNVSTLELGDSALYLCASSSRGTSAEEQFFGPGTRLTVL.

The V and J genes are TRBV5-4 and TRBJ1-2; TRBD1 might be the D (5 bases). Germline V gene lookup returns CDR1 SGHNT and CDR2 YYREEE (reference sequence). Between the trimmed V and J ends, which lost 0 bases and 6 bases, there was a span of 9 bases. CDR3 length: 13 residues. DNA of the CDR3: TGTGCCAGCAGCTTGGTGGGGGGGGATGGCTACACCTTC. It yields the protein CASSLVGGDGYTF.

V usage is TRBV6-6 and J usage is TRBJ1-1; 10 bases agree with TRBD1. The CDR3 spans 15 residues. V shed 6 bases, J shed 7 bases, and the junction held 11 bases outside the gene matches. Germline V CDR1 and CDR2: MNHNY, SVGAGI (reference sequence). CDR3 protein: CASRARDRGVGEAFF. The CDR3 bases are TGTGCCAGCAGGGCCCGGGACAGGGGAGTGGGTGAAGCTTTCTTT.

This chain uses TRBV5-5 with TRBJ2-1; 7 bases align to TRBD1. CDR1 and CDR2 from the germline V gene are SGHKS and YYEKEE (reference sequence). This CDR3 has 15 amino acids. Losses at the gene ends were 4 bases for V and 5 bases for J; bases not matched to a gene: 9. The CDR3 bases are TGTGCCAGCAGCCAGACAGGGAGTATGAACAATGAGCAGTTCTTC. This sequence encodes CASSQTGSMNNEQFF.

The CDR3 coding sequence is TGCAGTGCTCAGCTAGGGGGCGAGCAGTACTTC. Its protein product is CSAQLGGEQYF. The chain combines TRBV20-1 with TRBJ2-7, with D maybe TRBD1 (6 bases). Trimming shortened V by 5 bases and J by 6 bases, and 11 bases separated the two germline ends. Per germline, CDR1 DFQATT and CDR2 SNEGSKA (reference sequence). The CDR3 covers 11 residues.

This clone was observed a handful of times. This chain uses TRBV7-8 with TRBJ1-1, with D hard to call. This CDR3 spans 13 amino acids. V lost 8 bases and J lost 1, with 11 bases in between. The V gene's germline CDR1 is SGHVS and CDR2 FQNEAQ. The CDR3 DNA reads TGTGCCAGCGGAAGTGGGAGGAACACTGAAGCTTTCTTT. This translates into CASGSGRNTEAFF.

The chain has TRBV7-6 and TRBJ2-1; 9 nucleotides align to TRBD2. J gave up 4 bases and V 1 base, and 2 bases lay outside the gene matches. The CDR3 spans 15 residues. Germline V gene sequence: CDR1 SGHVS, CDR2 FNYEAQ. Written as DNA, the CDR3 is TGTGCCAGCAGCTTAGGTAGCGGGGGTTACAATGAGCAGTTCTTC. Translating it yields CASSLGSGGYNEQFF.